A selection of T cell receptor beta chains follows, all from one sample in a study of human T cells and chemical hapten exposure. TCRdb itself ran the RACE reads through MiXCR, one entry per CDR3 protein. The table includes roughly 190,000 distinct CDR3 sequences, approximately 20% detected once. Sequencing used whole blood, obtained in connection with sensitization to the hapten diphenylcyclopropenone (DPC). These receptors were taken from a woman between 45 and 65 years old with alopecia areata. Some clones in this sample may be carry-over from other donors' samples. Each CDR3 is given with its conserved first and last residue. D genes are given only for firm matches.

d_call	v_call	cdr3_aa
TRBD2	TRBV10-3	CAISSGTSGLNEQFF
TRBD2	TRBV4-1	CASSQDSRSPGLEQYF
TRBD1	TRBV5-1	CASSSRTGTDFEAFF
NA	TRBV7-9	CASSLEWAETQYF
NA	TRBV10-3	CAISHTGVGGKGEQYF
NA	TRBV20-1	CSGPLGDTQYF
NA	TRBV27	CASSLLGSGQETQYF
NA	TRBV28	CASSGQPRTYEQYF
NA	TRBV19	CASSIVGLTEQYF
NA	TRBV5-1	CASSWEGVPNQPQHF
TRBD2	TRBV10-3	CAINPTSGQETQYF
NA	TRBV12-3/TRBV12-4	CASSLFRAPTDTQYF
TRBD2	TRBV20-1	CSAREMERGAYEQYF
NA	TRBV2	CASSVNSPDTQYF
NA	TRBV10-3	CAISRTGNTEAFF